Below, one T cell receptor (beta chain) is given with its context. The record originates from a study of identical twins. Trimming shortened V by 3 bases and J by 5 bases, and 16 bases separated the two germline ends. CDR3 size: 15 residues. Germline V gene sequence: CDR1 WNHNN, CDR2 SYGVQD (reference sequence). TCRdb analysed the 5' RACE reads with MiXCR anew, one entry per CDR3 protein. The table lists hundreds of thousands of distinct CDR3 sequences, around 7.5% of them singletons. These data were likewise used in another study, on yellow fever vaccine responses in identical twins.

The chain carries TRBV10-1 and TRBJ1-1; D not resolved. Sequencing was done on a sample of PBMCs. The sequence was obtained from a woman aged 18-29 years in good health. CDR3 residues: CASSELNGVWTEAFF. DNA of the CDR3: TGCGCCAGCAGTGAACTTAATGGGGTATGGACTGAAGCTTTCTTT.